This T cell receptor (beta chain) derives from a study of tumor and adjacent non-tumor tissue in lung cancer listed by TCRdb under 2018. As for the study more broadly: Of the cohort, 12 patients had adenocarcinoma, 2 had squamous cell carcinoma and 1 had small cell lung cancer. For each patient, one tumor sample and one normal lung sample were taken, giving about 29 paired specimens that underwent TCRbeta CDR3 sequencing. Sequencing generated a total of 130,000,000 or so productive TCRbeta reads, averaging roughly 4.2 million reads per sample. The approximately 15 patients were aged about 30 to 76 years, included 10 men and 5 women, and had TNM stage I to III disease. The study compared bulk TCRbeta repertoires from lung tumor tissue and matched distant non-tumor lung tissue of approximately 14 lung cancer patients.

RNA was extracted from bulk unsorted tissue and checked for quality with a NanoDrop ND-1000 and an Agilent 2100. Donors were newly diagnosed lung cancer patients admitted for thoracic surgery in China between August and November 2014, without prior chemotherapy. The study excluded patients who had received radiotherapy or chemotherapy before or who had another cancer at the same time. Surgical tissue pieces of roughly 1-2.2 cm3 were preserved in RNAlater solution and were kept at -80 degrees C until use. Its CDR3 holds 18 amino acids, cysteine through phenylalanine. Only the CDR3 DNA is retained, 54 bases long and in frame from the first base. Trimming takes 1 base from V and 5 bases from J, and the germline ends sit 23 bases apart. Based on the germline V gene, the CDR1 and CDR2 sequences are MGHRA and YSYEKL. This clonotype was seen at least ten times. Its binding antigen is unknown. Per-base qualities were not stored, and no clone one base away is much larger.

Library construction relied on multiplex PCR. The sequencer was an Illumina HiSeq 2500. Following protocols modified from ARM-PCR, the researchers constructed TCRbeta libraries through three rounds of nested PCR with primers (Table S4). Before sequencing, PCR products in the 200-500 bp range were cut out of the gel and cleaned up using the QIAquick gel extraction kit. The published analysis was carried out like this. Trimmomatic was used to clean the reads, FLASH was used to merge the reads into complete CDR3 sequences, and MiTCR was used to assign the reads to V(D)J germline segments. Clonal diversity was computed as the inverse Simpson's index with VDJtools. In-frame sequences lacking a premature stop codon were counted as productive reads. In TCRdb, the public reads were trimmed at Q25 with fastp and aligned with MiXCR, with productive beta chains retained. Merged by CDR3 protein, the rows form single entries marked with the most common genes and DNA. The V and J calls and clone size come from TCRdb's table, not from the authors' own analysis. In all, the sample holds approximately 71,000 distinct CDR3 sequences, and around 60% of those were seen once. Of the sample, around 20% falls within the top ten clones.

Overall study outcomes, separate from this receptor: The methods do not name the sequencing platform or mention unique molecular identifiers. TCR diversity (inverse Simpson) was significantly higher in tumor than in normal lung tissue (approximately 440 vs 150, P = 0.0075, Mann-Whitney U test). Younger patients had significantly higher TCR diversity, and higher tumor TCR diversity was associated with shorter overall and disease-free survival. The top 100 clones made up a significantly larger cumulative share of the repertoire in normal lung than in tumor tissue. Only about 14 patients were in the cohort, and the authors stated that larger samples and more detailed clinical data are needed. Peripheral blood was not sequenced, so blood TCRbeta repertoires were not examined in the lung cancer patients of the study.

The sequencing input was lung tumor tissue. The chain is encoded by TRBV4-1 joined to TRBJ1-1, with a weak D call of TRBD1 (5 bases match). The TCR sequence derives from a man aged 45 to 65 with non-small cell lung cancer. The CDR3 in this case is CASSQGGGTNSGWTEAFF. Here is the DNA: TGCGCCAGCAGCCAAGGGGGGGGGACCAACTCAGGTTGGACTGAAGCTTTCTTT.